The present T cell receptor beta chain was sequenced within a study of CD8+CD57+ T cells in acquired aplastic anemia. Genomic DNA acted as the template from which TCR beta VDJ combination and CDR3 sequence profiling were carried out. Using its own MiXCR run on the reads, TCRdb lists one record per CDR3 protein. In the table there are around 250,000 distinct CDR3 sequences, 45% to 70% of which are singletons. Notes on this clonotype: The antigen remains undetermined.

Study-wide results and limits: Patients did not significantly differ from controls in CD8+ Simpson's diversity.

This clonotype was obtained from a human donor with severe aplastic anemia or a healthy control (not recorded which). The sample was sorted CD4+, CD8+, or CD8+CD57+ T cells (not recorded which) from PBMCs.

CDR3 sequence reads: CASSEGTANTGELFF. Written as DNA, the CDR3 is TGCGCCAGCAGTGAGGGGACAGCGAACACCGGGGAGCTGTTTTTT. The chain recombines TRBV10-1 with TRBJ2-2, with 7 bases that match TRBD1. Losses at the gene ends were 2 bases for V and 0 bases for J; bases not matched to a gene: 0. Germline V gene sequence: CDR1 WNHNN, CDR2 SYGVQD (reference sequence). This CDR3 contains 15 residues.